This is a list of T cell receptor beta chains from one sample in a study of blood T cell repertoires in COVID-19. Here immunoSEQ multiplex PCR was the method, and the copy in TCRdb shows in-frame clones only, minus some. Altogether some 150,000 clones are present, around 80% being singletons, with the ten largest covering over 12%. Sequencing was performed on PBMCs or T cells enriched from blood (not recorded which). Receptors were obtained from a man between 45 and 60 years old who had recovered from COVID-19. The CDR3 runs from the conserved cysteine through the conserved F or W. A D gene is named only where the DNA matches it firmly. Size values are once, few and many counts, or a class for expanded clones, and some rows have none.

TRBJ1-4,-,TRBV25-1,-,TGTGCCAGCAGTGTATCAGCAACTAATGAAAAACTGTTTTTT,CASSVSATNEKLFF
TRBJ1-2,-,TRBV14,once,TGTGCCAGCAACGAATGCAGGGTTGGGTACACCTTC,CASNECRVGYTF
TRBJ1-1,TRBD1,TRBV27,-,TGTGCCAGCAGTTTCAATACAGGGGGTACTGAAGCTTTCTTT,CASSFNTGGTEAFF
TRBJ1-6,TRBD1,TRBV12-3/TRBV12-4,-,TGTGCCAGCAGTTCCGGGACAGGATCACCCCTCCACTTT,CASSSGTGSPLHF
TRBJ1-2,-,TRBV13,-,TGTGCCTGCTCGGACAGACGTGGCTACACCTTC,CACSDRRGYTF
TRBJ1-5,-,TRBV20-1,-,TGCAGTGCTAGTTCGGGACTTAGGGTATCCAGTCAGCCCCAGCATTTT,CSASSGLRVSSQPQHF
TRBJ1-2,TRBD1,TRBV27,once,TGTGCCAGCAGTTTTGGGACAGGGGGCGGCTATGGCTACACCTTC,CASSFGTGGGYGYTF
TRBJ2-1,TRBD1,TRBV6-6,-,TGTGCCACCTCGACAGGGGCTAACTACAATGAGCAGTTCTTC,CATSTGANYNEQFF
TRBJ1-1,-,TRBV10-1,-,TGCGCCAGCAGTGAGCTCGCCGGCCAGGGTGAAGCTTTCTTT,CASSELAGQGEAFF
TRBJ2-3,TRBD2,TRBV5-6,-,TGTGCCAGCAGCTTACGTGGGCAGCGGGGACCCACAGATACGCAGTATTTT,CASSLRGQRGPTDTQYF
TRBJ1-1,-,TRBV4-1,-,TGCGCCAGCAGCCCCGCTCAGGGGCGCGACACTGAAGCTTTCTTT,CASSPAQGRDTEAFF
TRBJ1-1,TRBD1,TRBV19,-,TGTGCCAGCAGGGGGGCGGGTAGACACACTGAAGCTTTCTTT,CASRGAGRHTEAFF
TRBJ1-2,TRBD1,TRBV5-1,-,TGCGCCAGCAGCTCCGGACAGGGTTATGGCTACACCTTC,CASSSGQGYGYTF
TRBJ1-1,-,TRBV6-1,-,TGTGCCAGCAGTGAAGCCGGTGGCACTGAAGCTTTCTTT,CASSEAGGTEAFF